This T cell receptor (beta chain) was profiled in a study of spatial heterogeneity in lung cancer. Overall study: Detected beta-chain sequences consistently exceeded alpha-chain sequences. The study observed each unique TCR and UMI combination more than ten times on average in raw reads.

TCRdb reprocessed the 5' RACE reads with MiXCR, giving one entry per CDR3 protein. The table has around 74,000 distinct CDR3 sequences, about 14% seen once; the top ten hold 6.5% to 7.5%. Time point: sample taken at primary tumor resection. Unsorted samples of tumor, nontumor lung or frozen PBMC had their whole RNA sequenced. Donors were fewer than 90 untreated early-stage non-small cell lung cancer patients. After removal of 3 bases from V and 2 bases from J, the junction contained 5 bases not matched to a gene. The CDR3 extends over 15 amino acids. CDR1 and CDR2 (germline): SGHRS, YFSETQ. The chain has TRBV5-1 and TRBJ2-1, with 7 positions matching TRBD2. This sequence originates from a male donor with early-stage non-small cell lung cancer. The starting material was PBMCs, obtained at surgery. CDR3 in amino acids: CASSSGLQAYNEQFF. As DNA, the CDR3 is TGCGCCAGCAGCTCGGGACTACAGGCCTACAATGAGCAGTTCTTC.